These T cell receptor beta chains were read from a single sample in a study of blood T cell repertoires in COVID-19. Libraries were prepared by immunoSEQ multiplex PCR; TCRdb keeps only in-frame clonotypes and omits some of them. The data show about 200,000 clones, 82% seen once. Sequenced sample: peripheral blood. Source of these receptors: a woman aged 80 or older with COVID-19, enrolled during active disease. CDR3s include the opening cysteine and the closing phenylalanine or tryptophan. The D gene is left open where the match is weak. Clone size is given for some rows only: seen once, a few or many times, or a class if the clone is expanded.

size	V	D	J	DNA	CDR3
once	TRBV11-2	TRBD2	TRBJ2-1	TGTGCCAGCAGCTCCGACGGGAGGGGCTTTAATGAGCAGTTCTTC	CASSSDGRGFNEQFF
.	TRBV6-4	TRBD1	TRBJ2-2	TGTGCCAGCAGAAGGGGGCAGAACACCGGGGAGCTGTTTTTT	CASRRGQNTGELFF
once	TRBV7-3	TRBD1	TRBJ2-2	TGTGCCAGCAGCTCAACAGGGGCCGGGGAGCTGTTTTTT	CASSSTGAGELFF
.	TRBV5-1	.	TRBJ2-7	TGCGCCAGCAGCTTGAAGACAGTCTCCGAGCAGTACTTC	CASSLKTVSEQYF
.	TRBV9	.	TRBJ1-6	TGTGCCAGCAGCGTGACCGGGGGGACGGCCACCCAGTCACCCCTCCACTTT	CASSVTGGTATQSPLHF
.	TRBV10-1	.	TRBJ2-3	TGCGCCAGCAGTGCACTAACATTATCCCTCCAGGGAGATACGCAGTATTTT	CASSALTLSLQGDTQYF
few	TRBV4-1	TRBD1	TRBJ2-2	TGCGCCAGCAGCCTCGCAGGGGGCGGGGAGCTGTTTTTT	CASSLAGGGELFF
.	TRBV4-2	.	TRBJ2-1	TGTGCCAGCAGCCAAGATTTGACTAGAGGCTTGAATGAGCAGTTCTTC	CASSQDLTRGLNEQFF
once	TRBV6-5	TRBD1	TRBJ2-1	TGTGCCAGCAGACGGCCAGGGGGCTCCTACAATGAGCAGTTCTTC	CASRRPGGSYNEQFF
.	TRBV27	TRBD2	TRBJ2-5	TGTGCCAGCAGTTTACTCACTAGCGGGGTAGTCGGAGAGGAAGAGACCCAGTACTTC	CASSLLTSGVVGEEETQYF
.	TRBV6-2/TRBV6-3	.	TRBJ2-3	TGTGCCAGCAGTAACGGAGGGGGCACAGATACGCAGTATTTT	CASSNGGGTDTQYF
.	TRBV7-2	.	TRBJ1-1	TGTGCCAGCAGCCCGGACAGCTCGAGAACTGAAGCTTTCTTT	CASSPDSSRTEAFF
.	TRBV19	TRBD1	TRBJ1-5	TGTGCCAGTAGTATCAGGCAGGGGGGCAATCAGCCCCAGCATTTT	CASSIRQGGNQPQHF
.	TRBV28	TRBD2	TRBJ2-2	TGTGCCAGCAGTTTAAGTTGGACTAGCGGAACCGGGGAGCTGTTTTTT	CASSLSWTSGTGELFF
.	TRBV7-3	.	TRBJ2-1	TGTGCCAGCAGCTTAACTAGCGGAACCTACAATGAGCAGTTCTTC	CASSLTSGTYNEQFF
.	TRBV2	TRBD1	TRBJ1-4	TGTGCCAGCAGGCAGGGACAGGGTAATGAAAAACTGTTTTTT	CASRQGQGNEKLFF
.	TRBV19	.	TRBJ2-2	TGTGCCAGTAGTATAGGGTACGGGACCGGGGAGCTGTTTTTT	CASSIGYGTGELFF
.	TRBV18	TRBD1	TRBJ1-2	TGTGCCAGCTCAGAGGGACAGCTTGGAATAACCTTC	CASSEGQLGITF
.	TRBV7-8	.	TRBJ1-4	TGTGCCAGCAGCTTAGTCCCCGGGACGGGAGGTGAAAAACTGTTTTTT	CASSLVPGTGGEKLFF
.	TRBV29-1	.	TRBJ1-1	TGCAGCGTTGCCGGCGGAGCTGAAGCTTTCTTT	CSVAGGAEAFF
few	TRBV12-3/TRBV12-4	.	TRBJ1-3	TGTGCCAGCACCCTATCCGCTGGAAACACCATATATTTT	CASTLSAGNTIYF
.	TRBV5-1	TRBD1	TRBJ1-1	TGCGCCAGCAGCTTGAGGACAGGGATAGGGGACACTGAAGCTTTCTTT	CASSLRTGIGDTEAFF
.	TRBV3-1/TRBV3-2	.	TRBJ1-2	TGTGCCAGCAGCCAAACGGGGGAGGGTGGCTACACCTTC	CASSQTGEGGYTF
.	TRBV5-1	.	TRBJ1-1	TGCGCCAGCAGCTTTTATGGGGGGGACACTGAAGCTTTCTTT	CASSFYGGDTEAFF
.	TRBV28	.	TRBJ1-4	TGTGCCAGCAGTTTAGGCGGAACAACTAATGAAAAACTGTTTTTT	CASSLGGTTNEKLFF
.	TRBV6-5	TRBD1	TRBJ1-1	TGTGCCAGCAGTTACAGGACAGGGGCAGTGAACACTGAAGCTTTCTTT	CASSYRTGAVNTEAFF
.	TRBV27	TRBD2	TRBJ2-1	TGTGCCAGCAACCGTCTAGCGGGGGGGCCAAATGAGCAGTTCTTC	CASNRLAGGPNEQFF
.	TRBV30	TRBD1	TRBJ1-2	TGTGCCTGGGAACAGGGGAACTATGGCTACACCTTC	CAWEQGNYGYTF
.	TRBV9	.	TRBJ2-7	TGTGCCAGCAGCGCTCTCCCCACGGTCCACGAGCAGTACTTC	CASSALPTVHEQYF
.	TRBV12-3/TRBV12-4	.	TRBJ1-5	TGTGCCAGCAGTTTGAGGATGGAGCAGCCCCAGCATTTT	CASSLRMEQPQHF
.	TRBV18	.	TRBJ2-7	TGTGCCAGCTCACCAGGCTCTAGCTTACACTCCTACGAGCAGTACTTC	CASSPGSSLHSYEQYF
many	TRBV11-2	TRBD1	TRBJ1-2	TGTGCCAGCAGCTTGGACAGGGGCACTAACTATGGCTACACCTTC	CASSLDRGTNYGYTF
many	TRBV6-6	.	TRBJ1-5	TGTGCCCACTGTAGTTATAGCAATCAGCCCCAGCATTTT	CAHCSYSNQPQHF
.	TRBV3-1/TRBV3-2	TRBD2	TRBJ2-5	TGTGCCAGCAGCCTTAGACTAGCGGGAGGCATAGAGACCCAGTACTTC	CASSLRLAGGIETQYF
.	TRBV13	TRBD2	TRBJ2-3	TGTGCCAGCAGCTCTTTAGCGGGGAGGGGAGATACGCAGTATTTT	CASSSLAGRGDTQYF
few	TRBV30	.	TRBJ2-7	TGTGCCTGGAGGGTGAGGGGGATTCCCTCCTACGAGCAGTACTTC	CAWRVRGIPSYEQYF
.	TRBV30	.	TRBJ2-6	TGTGCCTGGAGTCATGGGGCCAACGTCCTGACTTTC	CAWSHGANVLTF
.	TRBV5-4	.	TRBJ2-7	TGTGCCAGCAGCCTCCAGAGGAGGTGGCAGTACTTC	CASSLQRRWQYF
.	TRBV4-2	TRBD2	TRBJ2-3	TGTGCCAGCAGCCAAGAACTAGCGGGAGTCCTTGATACGCAGTATTTT	CASSQELAGVLDTQYF
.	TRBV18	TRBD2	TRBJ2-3	TGTGCCAGCTCACGACTAGCGGCAAGCACAGATACGCAGTATTTT	CASSRLAASTDTQYF
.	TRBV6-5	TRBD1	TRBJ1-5	TGTGCCAGCAGCTCATCCGGGGACAGGGATCAGCCCCAGCATTTT	CASSSSGDRDQPQHF
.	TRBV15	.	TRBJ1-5	TGTGCCACCAGCAGATCCGTCTCGTCGGGGCAGCCCCAGCATTTT	CATSRSVSSGQPQHF
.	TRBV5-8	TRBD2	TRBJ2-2	TGTGCCAGCACCTTCCACGCGGGAGTAAACACCGGGGAGCTGTTTTTT	CASTFHAGVNTGELFF
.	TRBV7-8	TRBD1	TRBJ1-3	TGTGCCAGCAGCTTTTTAGGGGGCTACTCTGGAAACACCATATATTTT	CASSFLGGYSGNTIYF
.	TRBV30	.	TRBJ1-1	TGTGCCTGGAGTCCCGCAAAATGGGCGGGAGGAGCTTTCTTT	CAWSPAKWAGGAFF